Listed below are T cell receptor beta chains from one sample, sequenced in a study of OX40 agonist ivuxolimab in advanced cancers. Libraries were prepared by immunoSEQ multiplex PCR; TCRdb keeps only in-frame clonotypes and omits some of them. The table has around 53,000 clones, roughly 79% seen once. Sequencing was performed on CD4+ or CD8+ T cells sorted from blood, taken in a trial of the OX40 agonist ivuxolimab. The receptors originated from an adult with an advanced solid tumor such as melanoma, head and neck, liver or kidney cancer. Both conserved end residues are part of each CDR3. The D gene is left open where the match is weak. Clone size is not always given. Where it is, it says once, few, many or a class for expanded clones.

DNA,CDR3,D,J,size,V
TGTGCCAGCAGGCGACAGTACTCCTACGAGCAGTACTTC,CASRRQYSYEQYF,NA,TRBJ2-7,NA,TRBV28
TGTGCCAGCTCACCACCGGCAGGGGAAGGAGCTTTCTTT,CASSPPAGEGAFF,NA,TRBJ1-1,NA,TRBV18
TGTGCCAGCACCCCGGGACTATCCACAGATACGCAGTATTTT,CASTPGLSTDTQYF,TRBD2,TRBJ2-3,NA,TRBV27
TGTGCCAGCAGTGTAGGCCAGCTAATCACCGGGGAGCTGTTTTTT,CASSVGQLITGELFF,NA,TRBJ2-2,once,TRBV6-1
TGCGCCAGCAGCTTGGCCGGGAGTGAAGCTTTCTTT,CASSLAGSEAFF,NA,TRBJ1-1,NA,TRBV5-1
TGTGCCACCTCCCAACCGGGACAGGGGGCAGGGACTGAAGCTTTCTTT,CATSQPGQGAGTEAFF,TRBD1,TRBJ1-1,NA,TRBV10-3
TGTGCCAGCAGTGGAGCGGGATACAATGAGCAGTTCTTC,CASSGAGYNEQFF,TRBD2,TRBJ2-1,NA,TRBV6-1
TGTGCCAGCTCACCTGACAGGGGAGGAAACAATGAGCAGTTCTTC,CASSPDRGGNNEQFF,TRBD1,TRBJ2-1,few,TRBV18
TGCAGCGGCCGGCCCGGGGCAGATACGCAGTATTTT,CSGRPGADTQYF,NA,TRBJ2-3,NA,TRBV29-1
TGTGCCAGCAGTTTTGGCGGTAACTACACCTTC,CASSFGGNYTF,NA,TRBJ1-2,once,TRBV6-5
TGTGCCAGCAGCGGAGCTCCGGGACTAGCGGGGAGGTACAATGAGCAGTTCTTC,CASSGAPGLAGRYNEQFF,TRBD2,TRBJ2-1,NA,TRBV9
TGTGCCAGCACCGAGGGGGACAGGGGTGGTTCCGAGCAGTACTTC,CASTEGDRGGSEQYF,TRBD1,TRBJ2-7,few,TRBV2
TGTGCCAGCAGCACTGACAGGGGAAGGGGCCAGCCCCAGCATTTT,CASSTDRGRGQPQHF,TRBD1,TRBJ1-5,few,TRBV6-1
TGCGCCAGCAGTCCCGGGACCGTCGACAATCAGCCCCAGCATTTT,CASSPGTVDNQPQHF,NA,TRBJ1-5,NA,TRBV5-1
TGTGCCAGCAGTTATACACTAGCGGGGGGGCTCGAGCAGTACTTC,CASSYTLAGGLEQYF,TRBD2,TRBJ2-7,NA,TRBV6-5
TGCGCCAGCAGCTTGGCCCTGGGATATAATGAAAAACTGTTTTTT,CASSLALGYNEKLFF,NA,TRBJ1-4,NA,TRBV5-1
TGTGCCAGCAGTCTTCCGGGACTAGCGGGAGGAGGGGGGGATACGCAGTATTTT,CASSLPGLAGGGGDTQYF,TRBD2,TRBJ2-3,NA,TRBV28
TGTGCCAGCACCCTTCAGCCCTCCCACGAAGCTTTCTTT,CASTLQPSHEAFF,NA,TRBJ1-1,NA,TRBV7-2
TGTGCCAGCAGCTTGATGCTGTTTGGGGGAAACACCATATATTTT,CASSLMLFGGNTIYF,NA,TRBJ1-3,NA,TRBV11-2
TGTGCCAGCAGCTTAGAGAACACCGGGGAGCTGTTTTTT,CASSLENTGELFF,NA,TRBJ2-2,NA,TRBV7-3
TGCGCCAGCAGCTTGGGGCTGACTAGCGGGACACCCTACAATGAGCAGTTCTTC,CASSLGLTSGTPYNEQFF,TRBD2,TRBJ2-1,NA,TRBV5-1
TGCGCCAGCAGCCCCCCGACAGGGGGATTCACAGATACGCAGTATTTT,CASSPPTGGFTDTQYF,TRBD1,TRBJ2-3,NA,TRBV5-1
TGTGCCAGCAGCTTAGCCTACGGGAGCTCCTACGAGCAGTACTTC,CASSLAYGSSYEQYF,NA,TRBJ2-7,NA,TRBV7-2
TGTGCCAGCAGCCAAGGGTTCCTAGCGGGAGATTACGAGCAGTACTTC,CASSQGFLAGDYEQYF,TRBD2,TRBJ2-7,NA,TRBV14
TGTGCCAGCAGCTTAGTTGGAGGAGGGGCGCAAGAGACCCAGTACTTC,CASSLVGGGAQETQYF,NA,TRBJ2-5,few,TRBV7-9
TGTGCCAGCGGAGGGGAATACTACGAGCAGTACTTC,CASGGEYYEQYF,NA,TRBJ2-7,NA,TRBV6-6
TGTGCCAGCAGCCTGGGACTAGCGGGGCGTAGCACAGATACGCAGTATTTT,CASSLGLAGRSTDTQYF,TRBD2,TRBJ2-3,NA,TRBV7-9
TGTGCCAGCAGCTTTCAGGGTCGGCTTAAGTCGAATGAGCAGTTCTTC,CASSFQGRLKSNEQFF,NA,TRBJ2-1,NA,TRBV7-2
TGTGCCAGCAGCTTAGCGGGGGGGATCGATAAAAACATTCAGTACTTC,CASSLAGGIDKNIQYF,TRBD2,TRBJ2-4,NA,TRBV7-9
TGCGCCAGCAGCACCGGGACTACCTTTCAAGAGACCCAGTACTTC,CASSTGTTFQETQYF,TRBD2,TRBJ2-5,NA,TRBV5-1
TGTGCCACCAGCAGCAGGGCTCAGTCTGGAAACACCATATATTTT,CATSSRAQSGNTIYF,NA,TRBJ1-3,NA,TRBV15
TGCGCCAGCAGCCAAGTTGGGACAGGCGGGTCGAAGGGCTACACCTTC,CASSQVGTGGSKGYTF,TRBD1,TRBJ1-2,once,TRBV4-3
TGTGCCGGGAGTTTGGGACAGGGGGGCTATGGCTACACCTTC,CAGSLGQGGYGYTF,TRBD1,TRBJ1-2,NA,TRBV6-6
TGTGCCAGCAGTGGGGGGACAGCGTATCCCTACGAGCAGTACTTC,CASSGGTAYPYEQYF,TRBD1,TRBJ2-7,once,TRBV6-1
TGTGCCAGTAGTATTTGGCAGGGCACGAATGAAAAACTGTTTTTT,CASSIWQGTNEKLFF,NA,TRBJ1-4,NA,TRBV19